This note documents a single T cell receptor beta chain sequence. The target antigen is unknown. Measured with immunoSEQ multiplex PCR; TCRdb has only the in-frame clones, and not every one. This table has over 90,000 clones, roughly 80% appearing once. The data were obtained in a study of Ad26.COV2.S vaccination and SARS-CoV-2 variants. Study outcomes and limitations: Total responses of T cells may have been underestimated by the analyses of TCR breadth and depth. Breadth of non-spike TCRs did not differ between vaccinees and placebo recipients. Reports say spike-specific CD8+ and CD4+ T cell responses covered substantial breadth after vaccination. Vaccinees displayed broader spike-specific TCR repertoires than placebo recipients.

Germline V gene lookup returns CDR1 WNHNN and CDR2 SYGVQD (reference sequence). This CDR3 is 15 amino acids long. The V end lost 3 bases, the J end lost 5 bases, and 16 bases lay between the germline ends. This chain links TRBV10-1 with TRBJ2-5; tentatively, D is TRBD1 or TRBD2 (6 bases each). This material consisted of peripheral blood, taken after recovery from COVID-19. The TCR originated in a human donor who had recovered from COVID-19. CDR3 loop: CASSDAGGLLETQYF. DNA for the CDR3: TGCGCCAGCAGTGACGCTGGGGGGCTGTTGGAGACCCAGTACTTC.